This T cell receptor (beta chain) was identified in a study of neoadjuvant anti-PD-1 for oral cavity cancer. Findings and caveats of the study: PBMC Gini-index clonality exceeded responders' in non-responders post-nivolumab.

The CDR3 covers 15 residues. V dropped 3 bases and J dropped 3 bases, with 14 bases sitting between them. CDR1 and CDR2 from the germline V gene are SGHRS and YFSETQ. The protocol was immunoSEQ multiplex PCR, while the TCRdb copy is restricted to in-frame clones and leaves out a portion. This repertoire shows some 33,000 clones, about 83% found once; its top ten account for roughly 3.4%. On this clone: Its antigen is not known.

J is TRBJ2-3 and V is TRBV5-1; D could derive from TRBD1 or TRBD2 (5 bases each). The receptor comes from a person aged 35-79 years with oral cavity squamous cell carcinoma. The sample here was PBMCs, taken before nivolumab (anti-PD-1) treatment. DNA of the CDR3: TGCGCCAGCAGCTCGAGGGACGGGGCGACAGATACGCAGTATTTT. The encoded protein is CASSSRDGATDTQYF.